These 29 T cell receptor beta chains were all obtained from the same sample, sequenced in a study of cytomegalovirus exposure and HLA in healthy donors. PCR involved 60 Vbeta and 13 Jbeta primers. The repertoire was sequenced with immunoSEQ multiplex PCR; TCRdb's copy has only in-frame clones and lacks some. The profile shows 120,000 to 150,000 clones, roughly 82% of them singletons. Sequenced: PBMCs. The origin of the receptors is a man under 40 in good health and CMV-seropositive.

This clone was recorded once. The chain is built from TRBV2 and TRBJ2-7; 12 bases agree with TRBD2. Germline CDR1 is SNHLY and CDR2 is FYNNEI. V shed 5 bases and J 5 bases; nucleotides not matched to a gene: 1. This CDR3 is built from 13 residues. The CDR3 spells CASSWTSGDEQYF. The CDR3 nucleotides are TGTGCCAGCAGTTGGACTAGCGGGGACGAGCAGTACTTC. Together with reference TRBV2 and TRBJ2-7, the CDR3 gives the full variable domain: EPEVTQTPSHQVTQMGQEVILRCVPISNHLYFYWYRQILGQKVEFLVSFYNNEISEKSEIFDDQFSVERPDGSNFTLKIRSTKLEDSAMYFCASSWTSGDEQYFGPGTRLTVT.

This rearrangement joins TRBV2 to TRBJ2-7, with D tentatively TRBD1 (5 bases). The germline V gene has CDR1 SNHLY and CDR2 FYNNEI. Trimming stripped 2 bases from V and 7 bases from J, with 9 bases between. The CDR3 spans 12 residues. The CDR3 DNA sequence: TGTGCCAGCAGTGAACAGGGTGGGGAGCAGTACTTC. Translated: CASSEQGGEQYF.

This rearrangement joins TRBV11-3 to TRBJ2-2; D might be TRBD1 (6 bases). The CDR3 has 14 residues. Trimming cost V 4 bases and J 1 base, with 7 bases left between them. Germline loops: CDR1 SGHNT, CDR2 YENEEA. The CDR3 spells CASSSDRNTGELFF. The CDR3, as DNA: TGTGCCAGCAGCTCGGACAGGAACACCGGGGAGCTGTTTTTT.

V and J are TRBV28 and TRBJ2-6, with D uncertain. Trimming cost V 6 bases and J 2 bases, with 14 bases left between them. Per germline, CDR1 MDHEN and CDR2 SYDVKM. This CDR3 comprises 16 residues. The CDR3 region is CASSSNEVTGANVLTF. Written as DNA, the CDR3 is TGTGCCAGCAGCTCCAATGAGGTTACTGGGGCCAACGTCCTGACTTTC.

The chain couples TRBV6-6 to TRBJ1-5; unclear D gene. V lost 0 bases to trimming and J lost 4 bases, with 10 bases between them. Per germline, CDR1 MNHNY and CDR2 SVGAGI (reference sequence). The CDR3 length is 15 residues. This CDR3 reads CASSYSYVENQPQHF. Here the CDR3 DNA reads TGTGCCAGCAGTTACTCTTATGTAGAAAATCAGCCCCAGCATTTT.

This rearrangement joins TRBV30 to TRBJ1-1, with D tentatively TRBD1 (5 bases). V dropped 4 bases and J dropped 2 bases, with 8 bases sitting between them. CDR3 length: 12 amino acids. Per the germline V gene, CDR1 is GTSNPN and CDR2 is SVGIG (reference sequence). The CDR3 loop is CAWKRGNTEAFF. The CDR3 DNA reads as TGTGCCTGGAAGCGGGGCAACACTGAAGCTTTCTTT.

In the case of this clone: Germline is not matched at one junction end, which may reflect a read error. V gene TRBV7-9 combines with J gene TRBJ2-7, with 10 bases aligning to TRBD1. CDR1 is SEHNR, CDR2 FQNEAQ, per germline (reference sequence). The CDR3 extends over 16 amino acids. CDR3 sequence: CSSSSRTGQGLYEQYF. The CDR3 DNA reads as TGTTCCAGCAGCTCCCGAACGGGACAGGGGCTCTACGAGCAGTACTTC.

DNA of the CDR3: TGTGCCAGCAGTCAGACAGGGATAGCTTTCTTT. Translation: CASSQTGIAFF. The rearrangement joins TRBV28 to TRBJ1-1, with 7 nucleotides matching TRBD1. Germline CDR1 reads MDHEN; CDR2 reads SYDVKM. V gave up 5 bases and J gave up 10 bases; unmatched junction bases: 4. The CDR3 totals 11 residues.

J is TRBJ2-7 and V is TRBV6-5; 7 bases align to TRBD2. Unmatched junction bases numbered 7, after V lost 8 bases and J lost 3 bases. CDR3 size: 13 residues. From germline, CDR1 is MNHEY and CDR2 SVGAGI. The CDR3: CASGRTSGYEQYF. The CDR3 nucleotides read TGTGCCAGCGGCCGGACTAGTGGCTACGAGCAGTACTTC.

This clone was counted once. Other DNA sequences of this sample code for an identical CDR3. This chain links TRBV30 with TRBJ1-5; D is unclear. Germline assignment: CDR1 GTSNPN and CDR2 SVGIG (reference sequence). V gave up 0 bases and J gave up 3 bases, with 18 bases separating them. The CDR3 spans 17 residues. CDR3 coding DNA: TGTGCCTGGAGTGTAAGCAGGACTCCCCTCTACAATCAGCCCCAGCATTTT. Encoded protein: CAWSVSRTPLYNQPQHF.

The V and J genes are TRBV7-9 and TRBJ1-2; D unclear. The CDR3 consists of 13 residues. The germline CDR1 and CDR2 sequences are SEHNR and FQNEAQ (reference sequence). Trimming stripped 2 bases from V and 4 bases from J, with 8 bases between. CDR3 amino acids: CASSLMSVYGYTF. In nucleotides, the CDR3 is TGTGCCAGCAGCTTAATGTCCGTCTATGGCTACACCTTC.

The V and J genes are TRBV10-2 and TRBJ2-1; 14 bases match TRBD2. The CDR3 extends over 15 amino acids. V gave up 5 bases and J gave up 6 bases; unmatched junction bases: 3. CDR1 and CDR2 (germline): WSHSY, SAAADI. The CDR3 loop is CASSLGTSGSNEQFF. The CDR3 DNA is TGCGCCAGCAGTCTCGGGACTAGCGGGAGCAATGAGCAGTTCTTC.

The CDR3 DNA reads TGTGCCTGGAGTAAGGGACAGACCTACGAGCAGTACTTC. Translation gives CAWSKGQTYEQYF. The rearrangement links TRBV30 to TRBJ2-7; the match to TRBD1 covers 7 bases. Germline-derived CDR1 and CDR2 are GTSNPN and SVGIG (reference sequence). The CDR3 has 13 residues. V shed 2 bases, J shed 2 bases, and the junction held 3 bases outside the gene matches.

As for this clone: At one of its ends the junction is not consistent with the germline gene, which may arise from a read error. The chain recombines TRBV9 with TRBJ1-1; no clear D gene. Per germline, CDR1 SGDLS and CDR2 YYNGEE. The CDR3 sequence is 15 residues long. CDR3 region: CASSVEGGWNTEALF. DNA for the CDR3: TGTGCCAGCAGCGTGGAGGGAGGATGGAACACTGAAGCTCTCTTT.

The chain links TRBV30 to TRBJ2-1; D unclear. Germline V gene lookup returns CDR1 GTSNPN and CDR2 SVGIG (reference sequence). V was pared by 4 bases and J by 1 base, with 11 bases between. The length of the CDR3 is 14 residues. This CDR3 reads CAWNGSPSYNEQFF. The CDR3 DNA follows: TGTGCCTGGAATGGCTCGCCTTCCTACAATGAGCAGTTCTTC. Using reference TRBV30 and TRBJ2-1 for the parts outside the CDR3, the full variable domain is SQTIHQWPATLVQPVGSPLSLECTVEGTSNPNLYWYRQAAGRGLQLLFYSVGIGQISSEVPQNLSASRPQDRQFILSSKKLLLSDSGFYLCAWNGSPSYNEQFFGPGTRLTVL.

This CDR3 reads CASSQRHGGDEQFF. In DNA form, the CDR3 reads TGCGCCAGCAGCCAACGTCATGGCGGGGATGAGCAGTTCTTC. This chain uses TRBV4-1 with TRBJ2-1; D is possibly TRBD2 (6 bases). This CDR3 is 14 amino acids long. V gave up 2 bases and J gave up 8 bases, with 13 bases separating them. Germline V CDR1 and CDR2: MGHRA, YSYEKL.

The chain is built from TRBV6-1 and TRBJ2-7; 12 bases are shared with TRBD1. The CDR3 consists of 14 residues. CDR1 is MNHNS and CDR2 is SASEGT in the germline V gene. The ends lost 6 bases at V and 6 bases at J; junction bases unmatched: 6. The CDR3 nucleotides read TGTGCCAGCAGCTACCTGGGACAGGGGGCCGAGCAGTACTTC. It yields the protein CASSYLGQGAEQYF.

CDR3 loop: CASSYSSRGNEAFF. In DNA form, the CDR3 reads TGTGCCAGCAGTTACTCATCCAGGGGTAATGAAGCTTTCTTT. The rearrangement joins TRBV6-5 to TRBJ1-1; maybe TRBD1 (6 bases). Trimming cost V 0 bases and J 7 bases, with 12 bases left between them. The CDR3 totals 14 residues. The germline CDR1 and CDR2 sequences are MNHEY and SVGAGI.

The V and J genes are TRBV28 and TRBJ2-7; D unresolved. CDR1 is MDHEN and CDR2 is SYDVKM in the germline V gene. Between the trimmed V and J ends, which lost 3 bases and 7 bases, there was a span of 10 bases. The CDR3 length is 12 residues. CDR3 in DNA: TGTGCCAGCAGTTTGCGGCAGTCTGAGCAGTACTTC. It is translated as CASSLRQSEQYF. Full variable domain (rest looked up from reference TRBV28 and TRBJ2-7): DVKVTQSSRYLVKRTGEKVFLECVQDMDHENMFWYRQDPGLGLRLIYFSYDVKMKEKGDIPEGYSVSREKKERFSLILESASTNQTSMYLCASSLRQSEQYFGPGTRLTVT.

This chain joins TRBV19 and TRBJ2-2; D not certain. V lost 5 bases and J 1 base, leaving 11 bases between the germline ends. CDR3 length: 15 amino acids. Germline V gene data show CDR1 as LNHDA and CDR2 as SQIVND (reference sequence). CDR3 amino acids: CASSSHTENTGELFF. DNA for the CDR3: TGTGCCAGTAGTTCTCATACAGAGAACACCGGGGAGCTGTTTTTT. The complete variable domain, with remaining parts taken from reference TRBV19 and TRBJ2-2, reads DGGITQSPKYLFRKEGQNVTLSCEQNLNHDAMYWYRQDPGQGLRLIYYSQIVNDFQKGDIAEGYSVSREKKESFPLTVTSAQKNPTAFYLCASSSHTENTGELFFGEGSRLTVL.

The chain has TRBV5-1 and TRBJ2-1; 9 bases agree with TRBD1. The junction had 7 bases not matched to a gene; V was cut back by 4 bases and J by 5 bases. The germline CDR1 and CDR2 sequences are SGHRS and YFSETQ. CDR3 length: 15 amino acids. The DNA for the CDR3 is TGCGCCAGCAGCGGACCGGGACAGGGTAACAATGAGCAGTTCTTC. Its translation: CASSGPGQGNNEQFF.

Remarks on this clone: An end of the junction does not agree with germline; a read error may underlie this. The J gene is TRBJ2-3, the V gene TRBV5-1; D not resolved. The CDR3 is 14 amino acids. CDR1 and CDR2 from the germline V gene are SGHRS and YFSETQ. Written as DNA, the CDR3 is TGCGCAAGCAGCTTCGAATTAGGCCGAGGTACGCAGTATTTT. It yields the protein CASSFELGRGTQYF. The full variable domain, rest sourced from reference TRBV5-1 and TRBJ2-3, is KAGVTQTPRYLIKTRGQQVTLSCSPISGHRSVSWYQQTPGQGLQFLFEYFSETQRNKGNFPGRFSGRQFSNSRSEMNVSTLELGDSALYLCASSFELGRGTQYFGPGTRLTVL.

In nucleotides, the CDR3 is TGTGCCAGCAGCACCCGGGACAGGGGATCCGGGGAGCTGTTTTTT. It is translated as CASSTRDRGSGELFF. The V gene is TRBV11-3, the J gene TRBJ2-2; 10 nucleotides agree with TRBD1. V lost 5 bases to trimming and J lost 6 bases; unmatched junction nucleotides: 6. The CDR3 spans 15 residues. In germline, CDR1 is SGHNT, CDR2 YENEEA. Combining the CDR3 with reference TRBV11-3 and TRBJ2-2 gives the whole variable domain EAGVVQSPRYKIIEKKQPVAFWCNPISGHNTLYWYLQNLGQGPELLIRYENEEAVDDSQLPKDRFSAERLKGVDSTLKIQPAELGDSAVYLCASSTRDRGSGELFFGEGSRLTVL.

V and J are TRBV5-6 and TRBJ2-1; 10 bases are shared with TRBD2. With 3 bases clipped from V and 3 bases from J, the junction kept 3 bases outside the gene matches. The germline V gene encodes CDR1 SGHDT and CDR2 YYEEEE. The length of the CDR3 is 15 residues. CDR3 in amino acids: CASSSLAGVYNEQFF. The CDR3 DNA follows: TGTGCCAGCAGCTCTCTAGCGGGGGTCTACAATGAGCAGTTCTTC.

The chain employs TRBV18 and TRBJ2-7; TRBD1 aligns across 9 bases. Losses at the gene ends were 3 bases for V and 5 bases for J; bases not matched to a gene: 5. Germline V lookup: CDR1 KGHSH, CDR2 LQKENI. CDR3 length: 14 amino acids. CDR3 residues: CASSPGTGLHEQYF. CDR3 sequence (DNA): TGTGCCAGCTCACCCGGGACAGGGCTCCACGAGCAGTACTTC.

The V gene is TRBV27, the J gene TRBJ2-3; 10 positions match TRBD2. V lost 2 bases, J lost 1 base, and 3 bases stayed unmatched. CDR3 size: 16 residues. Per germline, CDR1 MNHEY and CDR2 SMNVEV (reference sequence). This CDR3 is CASSLVLAGGTDTQYF. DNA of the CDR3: TGTGCCAGCAGTTTAGTGCTAGCGGGGGGCACAGATACGCAGTATTTT.

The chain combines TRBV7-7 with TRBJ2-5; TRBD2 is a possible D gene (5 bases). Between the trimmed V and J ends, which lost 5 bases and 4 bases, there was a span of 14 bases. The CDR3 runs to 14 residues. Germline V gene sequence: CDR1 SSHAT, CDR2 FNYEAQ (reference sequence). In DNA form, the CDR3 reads TGTGCCAGCAGCCCCTACCGGGAATTAGAGACCCAGTACTTC. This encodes CASSPYRELETQYF.

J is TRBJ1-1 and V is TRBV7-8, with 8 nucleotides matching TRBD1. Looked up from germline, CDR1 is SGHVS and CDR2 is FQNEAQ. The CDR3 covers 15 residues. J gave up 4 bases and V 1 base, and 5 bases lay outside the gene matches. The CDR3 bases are TGTGCCAGCAGCTTAGGCGACAGGGGTGGCACTGAAGCTTTCTTT. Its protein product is CASSLGDRGGTEAFF.

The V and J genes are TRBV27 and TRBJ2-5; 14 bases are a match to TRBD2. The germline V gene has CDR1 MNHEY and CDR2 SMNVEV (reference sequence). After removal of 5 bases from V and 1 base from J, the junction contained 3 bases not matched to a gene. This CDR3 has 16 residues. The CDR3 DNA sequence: TGTGCCAGCAGTGCGACTAGCGGGGGGGTCCAAGAGACCCAGTACTTC. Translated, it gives CASSATSGGVQETQYF.